Presented here are 10 T cell receptor beta chains from one specimen sequenced in a study of blood T cell repertoires in COVID-19. Clones were read by immunoSEQ multiplex PCR, and TCRdb kept only the in-frame ones, dropping some. The repertoire includes roughly 77,000 clones, about 80% of them detected once, and 26% sits in the top ten. Sequencing was performed on peripheral blood. The receptors were sampled from a man in his 60s with active or convalescent COVID-19.

This clone turned up a few times. The V call is TRBV28, the J call TRBJ2-6; 9 nucleotides match TRBD1. V trimming: 5 bases; J trimming: 3 bases; junction bases outside the gene matches: 11. Germline-derived CDR1 and CDR2 are MDHEN and SYDVKM. This CDR3 is built from 18 residues. This chain's CDR3 is CASSIGTGSLNGANVLTF. The CDR3, as DNA: TGTGCCAGCAGTATCGGGACAGGGAGCTTGAATGGGGCCAACGTCCTGACTTTC.

V is TRBV29-1 and J is TRBJ2-1; 9 bases line up with TRBD1. This CDR3 is built from 14 residues. Germline V gene data show CDR1 as SQVTM and CDR2 as ANQGSEA. The V segment lost 8 bases and the J segment 7 bases; nucleotides outside the gene matches: 12. The CDR3 nucleotides read TGCAGCCATCTCTTACAGGGGGCGTCTAATGAGCAGTTCTTC. It is translated as CSHLLQGASNEQFF.

The chain couples TRBV5-4 to TRBJ2-5; TRBD2 agrees at 11 bases. The CDR3 consists of 16 residues. Germline V lookup: CDR1 SGHNT, CDR2 YYREEE (reference sequence). The trim removed 0 bases at V and 1 base at J, leaving 2 bases unmatched. The CDR3 nucleotides are TGTGCCAGCAGCTTGGGGGGGACTAGCGGCCAAGAGACCCAGTACTTC. As protein: CASSLGGTSGQETQYF.

V is TRBV5-1 and J is TRBJ1-2; maybe TRBD1 (6 bases). V lost 0 bases and J 10 bases, leaving 22 bases between the germline ends. The germline V gene encodes CDR1 SGHRS and CDR2 YFSETQ. This CDR3 spans 16 amino acids. The CDR3 loop is CASSLEGVSQRGDYTF. As DNA, the CDR3 is TGCGCCAGCAGCTTGGAGGGGGTGAGCCAAAGAGGGGACTACACCTTC.

This rearrangement joins TRBV5-1 to TRBJ1-6; 7 bases are shared with TRBD1. J was trimmed by 7 bases and V by 2 bases; bases with no gene match: 9. Germline lookup yields CDR1 SGHRS and CDR2 YFSETQ. This CDR3 spans 16 amino acids. The CDR3 here is CASSLGWSRGNSPLHF. The CDR3 nucleotides read TGCGCCAGCAGCTTAGGGTGGTCCAGGGGGAATTCACCCCTCCACTTT.

This chain links TRBV30 with TRBJ2-7, with 9 positions matching TRBD1. CDR3 length: 14 residues. V gave up 3 bases and J gave up 1 base; unmatched junction bases: 4. Germline V lookup: CDR1 GTSNPN, CDR2 SVGIG (reference sequence). CDR3 coding DNA: TGTGCCTGGAGCCGGGACAGGGTATCCTACGAGCAGTACTTC. Residues: CAWSRDRVSYEQYF.

V and J are TRBV7-8 and TRBJ2-5, with D perhaps matching TRBD1 or TRBD2 (5 bases each). V dropped 5 bases and J dropped 5 bases, with 9 bases sitting between them. The CDR3 sequence is 12 residues long. Per the germline V gene, CDR1 is SGHVS and CDR2 is FQNEAQ. DNA for the CDR3: TGTGCCAGCAGCCTAGGGGAGGAGACCCAGTACTTC. Protein: CASSLGEETQYF.

The rearrangement links TRBV24-1 to TRBJ1-2; TRBD1 is a possible D gene (6 bases). Germline V gene lookup returns CDR1 KGHDR and CDR2 SFDVKD. This CDR3 comprises 12 residues. V gave up 3 bases and J gave up 5 bases, with 6 bases separating them. CDR3 DNA: TGTGCCACCAGTGATACAGGGTATGGCTACACCTTC. Protein: CATSDTGYGYTF.

This clone came up a few times. The rearrangement uses TRBV7-9 and TRBJ2-1, with D perhaps TRBD1 (6 bases). Trimming removed 10 bases at V and 5 bases at J, with 15 bases between. Germline lookup yields CDR1 SEHNR and CDR2 FQNEAQ (reference sequence). The CDR3 contains 13 residues. CDR3 sequence: CAITGTTNNEQFF. DNA for the CDR3: TGTGCCATTACAGGGACGACAAACAATGAGCAGTTCTTC.

The chain joins TRBV5-6 to TRBJ2-7, with TRBD1 matching over 9 bases. The CDR3 is made up of 15 amino acids. V dropped 4 bases and J dropped 0; count of bases not matched to a gene: 5. CDR1 and CDR2 from the germline V gene are SGHDT and YYEEEE. The DNA for the CDR3 is TGTGCCAGCAGCGCCCGGGACAGGGTCTCCTACGAGCAGTACTTC. Protein: CASSARDRVSYEQYF.